This paragraph covers one T cell receptor beta chain sequence. These data are taken from a study of blood T cell repertoires in COVID-19. Measured with immunoSEQ multiplex PCR; TCRdb has only the in-frame clones, and not every one. The sample yields roughly 260,000 clones, 65% to 90% seen once. Material: peripheral blood. This clonotype originated in an elderly woman with active or convalescent COVID-19.

The CDR3 bases are TGTGCCAGCAGCTTAACGTCTAGCGGATCCTACAATGAGCAGTTCTTC. This codes for CASSLTSSGSYNEQFF. V is TRBV7-2 and J is TRBJ2-1; 7 positions match TRBD2. Germline trimming cut 2 bases from V and 1 base from J; bases unmatched to any gene: 5. Germline V gene sequence: CDR1 SGHTA, CDR2 FQGNSA. The CDR3 extends over 16 amino acids.